This paragraph covers one TCR beta chain sequence. This clonotype was detected many times. The specificity of this receptor is unknown. No qualities accompany the bases; no much larger clone lies one base away. The time point label here, explained by the study, means: pre-sensitization, week 0. This specimen's treatment or condition label, interpreted: therapeutic diphenylcyclopropenone sensitization with weekly scalp DPC. At every patch-test visit, the blood draw took place before the patch test was put on. Patients were eligible if aged 18 to 70, diagnosed with alopecia and judged suitable for DPC therapy, and pregnant patients were excluded. Unfractionated whole blood was collected in Tempus Blood RNA tubes, and total RNA was extracted from that blood. The library was made by RACE. Sequencing took place on a NextSeq 500. During library preparation, unique molecular identifiers were attached to individual cDNA molecules so that TCRs could be counted in a quantitative, reproducible way. Each blood RNA sample was used to sequence both TCR alpha and TCR beta chains. Concerning the study's data processing: Samples had a median of about 96,000 TCRs, with a range from about 23,224 to 750,000. V, J and CDR3 annotation of the TCR reads was carried out using the Decombinator software suite. For PS versus PT1 abundance plots, all samples were subsampled to the same number of TCRs (28,000). TCRs were defined as expanded if absent before sensitization and observed at least eight times at the 2-week time point. The public reads were quality trimmed at Q25 with fastp and then assembled into clones with MiXCR by TCRdb, keeping productive beta chains. Duplicate CDR3 protein sequences are folded into a single record with the most common DNA and genes. The V and J calls here are based on TCRdb, not the publication. This sample has tens of thousands of distinct CDR3 sequences in its table, and more than 8% of those were observed once. The ten largest clones capture 8% to 10% of the sample.

The entry originates in a study of human T cells and chemical hapten exposure (dated by TCRdb to 2020 to 2022). About the study as a whole: For sensitization, 2% DPC in acetone was applied to a 2 cm by 2 cm area of upper inner arm skin. Alopecia areata with under or over 50% scalp involvement, alopecia totalis and alopecia universalis were represented in the patient cohort, which was mostly female. For TCR sequencing, blood came from over 25 alopecia patients at anywhere from one to four time points (pre-sensitization, 2, 6 and 24 weeks). Patch tests used Finn chambers with 0.01% DPC on the upper back, scored after 6 days by International Contact Dermatitis Research Group standards. In alopecia patients, the study followed how the peripheral blood TCR repertoire changed in vivo over primary and secondary sensitization to diphenylcyclopropenone (DPC), a hapten. Weekly therapeutic DPC doses were additionally applied to the scalp of patients throughout the roughly 23-week study period. Blood was sampled from patients pre-sensitization (week 0) and at 2, 6 and about 24 weeks after DPC sensitization. Libraries were pooled for sequencing, and per-sample TCR yields varied mainly because of small differences in library volumes within the pool. What the authors observed across the whole study: The number of PT1 expanded TCRs positively correlated with patch test score, significant at thresholds 8, 16 and 32 but not 4. Alopecia, a presumed autoimmune disease, was present in all patients, so the immune response of the patients might differ from that of healthy individuals. After repeated subsampling, the strength of the expansion versus patch-test correlation and the threshold at which it became significant changed. No change with DPC sensitization was found in the number of TCRs above 1 in 1000 frequency, and no evidence of global repertoire structure alterations was found. Compared with pre-sensitization or healthy control sets, expanded TCRs formed significantly more large CDR3 similarity clusters, which is consistent with antigen-driven responses.

V and J lose 5 bases and 2 bases, and a span of 15 bases separates them. The CDR3 goes from the cysteine to the phenylalanine over 15 residues. Only the CDR3 part of the read is kept: 45 bases, read in frame from the first base. CDR1 is given as SGHVS and CDR2 as FNYEAQ, both from the germline V gene. The origin of this receptor is a man aged 35 to 55 with alopecia areata. Some clones in this sample may be carry-over from other donors' samples. The starting material was whole blood, obtained in connection with sensitization to the hapten diphenylcyclopropenone (DPC). Here the chain combines TRBV7-6 and TRBJ2-5; the best D guess is TRBD2, with 6 bases matching. The DNA is TGTGCCAGCAGCCTCAGACTAGTCCCACAAGAGACCCAGTACTTC. This codes for CASSLRLVPQETQYF. With the rest looked up from the reference TRBV7-6 and TRBJ2-5 genes rather than sequenced, the full variable domain is GAGVSQSPRYKVTKRGQDVALRCDPISGHVSLYWYRQALGQGPEFLTYFNYEAQQDKSGLPNDRFSAERPEGSISTLTIQRTEQRDSAMYRCASSLRLVPQETQYFGPGTRLLVL.